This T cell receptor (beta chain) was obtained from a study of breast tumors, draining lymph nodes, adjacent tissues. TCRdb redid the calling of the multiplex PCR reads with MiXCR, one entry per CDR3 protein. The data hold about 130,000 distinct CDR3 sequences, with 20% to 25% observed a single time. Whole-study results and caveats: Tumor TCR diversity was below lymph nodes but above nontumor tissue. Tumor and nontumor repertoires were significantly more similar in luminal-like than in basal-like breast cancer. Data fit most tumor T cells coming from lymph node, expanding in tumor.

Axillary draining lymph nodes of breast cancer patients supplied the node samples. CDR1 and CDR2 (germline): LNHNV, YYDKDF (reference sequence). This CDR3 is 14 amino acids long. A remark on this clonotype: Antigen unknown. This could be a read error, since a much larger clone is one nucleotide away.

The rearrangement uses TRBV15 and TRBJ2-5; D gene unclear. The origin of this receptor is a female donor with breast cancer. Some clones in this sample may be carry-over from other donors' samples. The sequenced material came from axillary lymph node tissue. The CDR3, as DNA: TGTGCCACCAGCAGGGAAAGGACCCAAGAGATCCAGTACTTC. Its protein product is CATSRERTQEIQYF.